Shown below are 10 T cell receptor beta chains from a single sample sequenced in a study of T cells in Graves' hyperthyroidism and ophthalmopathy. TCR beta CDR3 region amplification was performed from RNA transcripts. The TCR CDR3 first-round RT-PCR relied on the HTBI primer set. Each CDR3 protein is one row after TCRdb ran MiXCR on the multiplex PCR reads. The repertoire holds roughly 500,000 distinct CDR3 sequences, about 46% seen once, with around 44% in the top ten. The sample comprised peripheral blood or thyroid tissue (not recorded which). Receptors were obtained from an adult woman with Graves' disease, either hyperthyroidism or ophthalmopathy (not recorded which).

This CDR3 reads CASSIPGLAAIQETQYF. CDR3 nucleotides: TGTGCCAGCAGCATTCCGGGACTAGCGGCTATCCAAGAGACCCAGTACTTC. The rearrangement links TRBV7-9 to TRBJ2-5; TRBD2 aligns across 11 bases. Per germline, CDR1 SEHNR and CDR2 FQNEAQ (reference sequence). J gave up 1 base and V 5 bases, and 9 bases lay outside the gene matches. The CDR3 runs to 17 residues.

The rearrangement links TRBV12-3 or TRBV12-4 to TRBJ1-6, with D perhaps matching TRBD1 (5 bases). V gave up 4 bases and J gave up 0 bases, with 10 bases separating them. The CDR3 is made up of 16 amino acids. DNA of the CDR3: TGTGCCAGCAGTTCACAGGAATCCTCCTATAATTCACCCCTCCACTTT. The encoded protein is CASSSQESSYNSPLHF.

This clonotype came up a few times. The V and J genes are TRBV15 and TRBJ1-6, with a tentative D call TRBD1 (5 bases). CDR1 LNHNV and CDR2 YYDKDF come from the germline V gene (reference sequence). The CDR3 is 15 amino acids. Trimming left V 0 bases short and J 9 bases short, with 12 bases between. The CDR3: CATSREAGLRSPLHF. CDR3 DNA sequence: TGTGCCACCAGCAGAGAGGCAGGGCTTCGTTCACCCCTCCACTTT.

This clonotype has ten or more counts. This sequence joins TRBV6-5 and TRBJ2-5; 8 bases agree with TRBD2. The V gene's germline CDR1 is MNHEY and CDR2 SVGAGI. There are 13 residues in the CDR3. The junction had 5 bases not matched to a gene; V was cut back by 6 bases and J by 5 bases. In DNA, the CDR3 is TGTGCCAGCAGGCCGGGGACTAGTGAGACCCAGTACTTC. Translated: CASRPGTSETQYF.

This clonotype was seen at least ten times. The CDR3 DNA is TGTGCCAGCAGCGATTGGACCGGAGGAGATGGCTACACCTTC. Its protein product is CASSDWTGGDGYTF. The V call is TRBV7-9, the J call TRBJ1-2; the D is unclear. The germline V gene has CDR1 SEHNR and CDR2 FQNEAQ (reference sequence). Between the trimmed V and J ends, which lost 5 bases and 6 bases, there was a span of 16 bases. This CDR3 is 14 amino acids long.

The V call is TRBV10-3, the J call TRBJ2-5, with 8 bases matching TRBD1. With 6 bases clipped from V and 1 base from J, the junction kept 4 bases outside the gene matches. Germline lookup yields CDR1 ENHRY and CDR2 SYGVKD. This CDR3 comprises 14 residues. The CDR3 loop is CAISLGTGQETQYF. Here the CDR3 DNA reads TGTGCCATCAGCCTAGGGACAGGCCAAGAGACCCAGTACTTC.

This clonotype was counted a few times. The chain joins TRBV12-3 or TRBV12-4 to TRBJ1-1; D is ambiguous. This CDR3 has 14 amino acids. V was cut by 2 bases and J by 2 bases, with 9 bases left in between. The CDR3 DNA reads TGTGCCAGCAGTTTACGGTTGGGTAACACTGAAGCTTTCTTT. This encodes CASSLRLGNTEAFF.

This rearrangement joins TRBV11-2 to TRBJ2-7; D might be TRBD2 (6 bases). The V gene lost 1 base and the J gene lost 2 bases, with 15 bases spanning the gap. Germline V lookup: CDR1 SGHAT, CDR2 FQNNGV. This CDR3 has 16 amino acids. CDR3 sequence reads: CASSLVSGWNTYEQYF. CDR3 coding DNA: TGTGCCAGCAGCTTAGTGAGCGGGTGGAACACCTACGAGCAGTACTTC. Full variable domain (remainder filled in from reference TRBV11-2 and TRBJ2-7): EAGVAQSPRYKIIEKRQSVAFWCNPISGHATLYWYQQILGQGPKLLIQFQNNGVVDDSQLPKDRFSAERLKGVDSTLKIQPAKLEDSAVYLCASSLVSGWNTYEQYFGPGTRLTVT.

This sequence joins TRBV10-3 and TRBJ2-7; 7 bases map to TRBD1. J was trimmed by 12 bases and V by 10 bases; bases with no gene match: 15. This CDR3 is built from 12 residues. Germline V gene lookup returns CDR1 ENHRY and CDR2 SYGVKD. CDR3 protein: CASSTDRVSMYF. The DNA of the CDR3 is TGTGCCAGCAGCACTGACAGGGTTTCGATGTACTTC.

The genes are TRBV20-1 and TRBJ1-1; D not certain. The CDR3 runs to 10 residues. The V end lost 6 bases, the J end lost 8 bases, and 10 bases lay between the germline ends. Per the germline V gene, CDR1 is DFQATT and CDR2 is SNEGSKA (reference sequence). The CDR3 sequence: CSARTYEAFF. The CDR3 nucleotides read TGCAGTGCCAGGACGTACGAAGCTTTCTTT.